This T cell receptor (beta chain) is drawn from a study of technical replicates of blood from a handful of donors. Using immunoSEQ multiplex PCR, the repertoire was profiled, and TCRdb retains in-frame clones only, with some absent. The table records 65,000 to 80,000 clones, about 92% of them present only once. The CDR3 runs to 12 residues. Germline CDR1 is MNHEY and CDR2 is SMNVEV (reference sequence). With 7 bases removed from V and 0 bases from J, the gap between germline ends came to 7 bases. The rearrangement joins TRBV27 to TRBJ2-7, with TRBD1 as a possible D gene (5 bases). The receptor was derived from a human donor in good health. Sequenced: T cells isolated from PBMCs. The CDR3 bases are TGTGCCAGCACGGACACCTCCTACGAGCAGTACTTC. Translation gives CASTDTSYEQYF.